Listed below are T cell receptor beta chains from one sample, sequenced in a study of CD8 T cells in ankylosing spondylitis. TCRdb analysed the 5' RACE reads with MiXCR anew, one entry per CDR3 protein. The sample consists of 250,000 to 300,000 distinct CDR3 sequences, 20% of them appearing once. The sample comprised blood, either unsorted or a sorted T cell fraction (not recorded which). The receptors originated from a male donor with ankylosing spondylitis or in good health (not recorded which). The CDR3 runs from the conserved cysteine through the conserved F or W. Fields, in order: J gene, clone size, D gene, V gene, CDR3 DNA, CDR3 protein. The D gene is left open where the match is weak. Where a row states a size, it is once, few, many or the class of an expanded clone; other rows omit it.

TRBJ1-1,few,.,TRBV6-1,TGTGCCAGCAGAGTCACCTTGAACACTGAAGCTTTCTTT,CASRVTLNTEAFF
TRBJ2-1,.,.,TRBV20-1,TGCAGTGCGAGCCTAGTCCAGGGGGGGGTCAATGAGCAGTTCTTC,CSASLVQGGVNEQFF
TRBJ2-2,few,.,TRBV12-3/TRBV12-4,TGTGCCAGCAGTTGGGACACGAACACCGGGGAGCTGTTTTTT,CASSWDTNTGELFF
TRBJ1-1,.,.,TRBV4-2,TGTGCCAGCAGCCAAGTAGTAGGCGCTGAAGCTTTCTTT,CASSQVVGAEAFF
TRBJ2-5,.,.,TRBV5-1,TGCGCCAGCAGCTTGGGTCCAGGAAACCAAGAGACCCAGTACTTC,CASSLGPGNQETQYF
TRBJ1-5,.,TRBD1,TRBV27,TGTGCCAGCAGTTTTCTGCCCGGGACAGGGGGCGCGGGAGGAAGCAATCAGCCCCAGCATTTT,CASSFLPGTGGAGGSNQPQHF
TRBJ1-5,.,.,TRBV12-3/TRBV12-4,TGTGCCAGCAGCCTGACAGGTCTTTACCGGCCCCAGCATTTT,CASSLTGLYRPQHF
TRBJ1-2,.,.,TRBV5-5,TGTGCCAGCAGCCTCCATCTTGGCTATGGCTACACCTTC,CASSLHLGYGYTF
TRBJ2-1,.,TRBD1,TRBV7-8,TGTGCCAGCAGCAGACGACAGGGGCTATACAATGAGCAGTTCTTC,CASSRRQGLYNEQFF
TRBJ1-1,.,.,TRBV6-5,TGTGCCAGCAGTACTCACACGGGGGGCACTGAAGCTTTCTTT,CASSTHTGGTEAFF
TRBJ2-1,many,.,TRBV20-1,TGCAGTGCTCTGGGGCCGGCAAGATACAATGAGCAGTTCTTC,CSALGPARYNEQFF
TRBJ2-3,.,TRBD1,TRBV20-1,TGCAGTGCTAAAGGACAGGCTAACACAGATACGCAGTATTTT,CSAKGQANTDTQYF
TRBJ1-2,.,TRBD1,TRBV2,TGTGCCAGCAGTGAGTCGCCCGGGACAGGCTATGGCTACACCTTC,CASSESPGTGYGYTF
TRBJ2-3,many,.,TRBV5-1,TGCGCCAGCAGCTTGGATATAGGCACAGATACGCAGTATTTT,CASSLDIGTDTQYF
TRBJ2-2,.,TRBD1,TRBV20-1,TGCAGTGCCCAAAAGCCGTCGAGGGGGCACACCGGGGAGCTGTTTTTT,CSAQKPSRGHTGELFF
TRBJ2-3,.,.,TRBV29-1,TGCAGCGTTGAACAGGGGAGTACAGATACGCAGTATTTT,CSVEQGSTDTQYF
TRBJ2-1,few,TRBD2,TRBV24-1,TGTGCCACCAGTGATTATCCGGGACTAGAGTTCTTC,CATSDYPGLEFF
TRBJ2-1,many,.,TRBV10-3,TGTGCCATCAGTGGAGCGACAGGCTACTCCTACAATGAGCAGTTCTTC,CAISGATGYSYNEQFF